Presented here are 18 T cell receptor beta chains from one specimen sequenced in a study of T cells in Graves' hyperthyroidism and ophthalmopathy. RNA transcripts provided the source from which TCR beta CDR3 regions were amplified. In the first-round RT-PCR of the TCR CDR3, the HTBI primer set was used. TCRdb re-derived calls from the multiplex PCR reads in MiXCR, one entry per CDR3 protein. Among around 400,000 distinct CDR3 sequences listed, approximately 14% were seen once. Sequencing was done on a sample of blood. These receptors came from a woman younger than 35 with Graves' hyperthyroidism that later progressed to Graves' ophthalmopathy.

The rearrangement uses TRBV7-9 and TRBJ1-3, with TRBD1 identical over 7 bases. Germline loops: CDR1 SEHNR, CDR2 FQNEAQ (reference sequence). The CDR3 has 16 amino acids. J lost 7 bases, V lost 5 bases, and 14 bases had no gene match. CDR3 amino acids: CASSARQGPDLNTIYF. In DNA form, the CDR3 reads TGTGCCAGCAGCGCACGACAGGGACCTGACCTTAACACCATATATTTT.

With regard to this clonotype: It may be a read error: a sequence one base away is much more abundant. The chain recombines TRBV27 with TRBJ2-1; a weak D match, TRBD2 (6 bases). Trimming removed 11 bases from V and 1 base from J, with 12 bases in between. This CDR3 comprises 13 residues. Germline V CDR1 and CDR2: MNHEY, SMNVEV (reference sequence). CDR3 DNA sequence: TGTGCCGGTGGGACTTTATCCTACAATGAGCAGTTCTTC. As protein: CAGGTLSYNEQFF.

At least ten counts were recorded for this clonotype. This chain joins TRBV5-1 and TRBJ2-3; D tentatively reads TRBD1 or TRBD2 (5 bases each). V was cut by 4 bases and J by 0 bases, with 12 bases left in between. Germline assignment: CDR1 SGHRS and CDR2 YFSETQ. This CDR3 spans 15 amino acids. This CDR3 is CASSGTLTSTDTQYF. CDR3 coding DNA: TGCGCCAGCAGCGGGACCCTTACTAGCACAGATACGCAGTATTTT. The whole variable domain, remainder taken from reference TRBV5-1 and TRBJ2-3, is KAGVTQTPRYLIKTRGQQVTLSCSPISGHRSVSWYQQTPGQGLQFLFEYFSETQRNKGNFPGRFSGRQFSNSRSEMNVSTLELGDSALYLCASSGTLTSTDTQYFGPGTRLTVL.

Points on this clonotype: Just one base apart from a much larger clone, this may be a read error. As the CDR3 is not closed by the conserved phenylalanine or tryptophan, this likely results from a read error. V and J are TRBV7-2 and TRBJ1-1; D is perhaps TRBD1 (6 bases). Germline assignment: CDR1 SGHTA and CDR2 FQGNSA. The CDR3 length is 15 residues. V lost 3 bases, J lost 6 bases, and 17 bases lay in between. DNA for the CDR3: TGTGCCAGCAGCTTGGACAGTCGGGCTGAGGCTGAAGCTTTCCTT. Protein product: CASSLDSRAEAEAFL.

In this sample, this clonotype turned up many times. The rearrangement links TRBV28 to TRBJ2-1, with D possibly TRBD1 on 6 matching bases. Per germline, CDR1 MDHEN and CDR2 SYDVKM. Trimming pared 8 bases from V and 4 bases from J, leaving 15 bases between. CDR3 length: 14 residues. DNA of the CDR3: TGTGCCAGCGAAGGACAGAGGATTTACAATGAGCAGTTCTTC. It yields the protein CASEGQRIYNEQFF.

The chain has TRBV6-5 and TRBJ2-1; 13 bases match TRBD2. The ends lost 1 base at V and 4 bases at J; junction bases unmatched: 7. The CDR3 is made up of 18 amino acids. From germline, CDR1 is MNHEY and CDR2 SVGAGI. CDR3 protein: CASSYLLAGGLGYNEQFF. The CDR3 nucleotides are TGTGCCAGCAGTTACTTACTAGCGGGAGGGCTAGGTTACAATGAGCAGTTCTTC.

This clonotype has a count of ten or more. The CDR3 DNA follows: TGTGCCAGCAGGAAAAGCTCTAGCTCCTACGAGCAGTACTTC. This sequence encodes CASRKSSSSYEQYF. The J gene is TRBJ2-7, the V gene TRBV7-6; D is undetermined. The germline CDR1 and CDR2 sequences are SGHVS and FNYEAQ. V lost 6 bases and J 0 bases, leaving 12 bases between the germline ends. This CDR3 region has 14 residues.

A few counts support this clonotype. The V gene is TRBV29-1, the J gene TRBJ2-3; 13 bases map to TRBD2. Germline V gene lookup returns CDR1 SQVTM and CDR2 ANQGSEA. The ends lost 8 bases at V and 4 bases at J; junction bases unmatched: 12. There are 16 residues in the CDR3. CDR3 DNA sequence: TGCAGCACGGGACTAGCGGGACCCCACGGGGCAGATACGCAGTATTTT. The encoded protein is CSTGLAGPHGADTQYF.

This clonotype was recorded many times. The chain uses TRBV6-5 and TRBJ2-1; 14 bases agree with TRBD2. The CDR3 has 17 amino acids. Trimming at V came to 2 bases and at J to 7 bases, leaving 7 bases not matched to a gene. CDR1 is MNHEY, CDR2 SVGAGI, per germline. The chain's CDR3 is CASSYPGLAGETNEQFF. In nucleotides, the CDR3 is TGTGCCAGCAGTTACCCGGGACTAGCGGGAGAAACGAATGAGCAGTTCTTC.

Concerning this clonotype itself: A much larger clone is a single base away; this may be a read error. The CDR3 end shows no conserved phenylalanine or tryptophan, and so a read error is likely. This chain links TRBV20-1 with TRBJ1-1; D is unclear. This CDR3 region has 12 residues. Trimming took off 6 bases at V and 1 base at J, with 9 bases between the two ends. CDR1 and CDR2 (germline): DFQATT, SNEGSKA (reference sequence). CDR3 bases: TGCAGTGCCCCAAACAGGAACACTGAAGCTTTCTCT. Protein product: CSAPNRNTEAFS.

V gene TRBV29-1 combines with J gene TRBJ2-3; 10 positions agree with TRBD2. V lost 2 bases to trimming and J lost 0 bases; unmatched junction nucleotides: 2. The CDR3 extends over 15 amino acids. Germline V lookup: CDR1 SQVTM, CDR2 ANQGSEA. The chain's CDR3 is CSVEKTSGSTDTQYF. Written as DNA, the CDR3 is TGCAGCGTTGAAAAGACTAGCGGGAGCACAGATACGCAGTATTTT.

The rearrangement uses TRBV4-2 and TRBJ2-5; 11 positions match TRBD2. V was pared by 1 base and J by 5 bases, with 6 bases of the junction left unmatched. Germline V gene data show CDR1 as LGHNA and CDR2 as YNFKEQ. The CDR3 totals 16 residues. CDR3: CASSQGTSGGWETQYF. Written as DNA, the CDR3 is TGTGCCAGCAGCCAAGGCACTAGCGGGGGATGGGAGACCCAGTACTTC.

The chain links TRBV7-8 to TRBJ1-1; D possibly corresponds to TRBD1 (6 bases). The V gene's germline CDR1 is SGHVS and CDR2 FQNEAQ. V was cut by 1 base and J by 6 bases, with 9 bases left in between. CDR3 length equals 13 residues. The CDR3 spells CASSLVEGAEAFF. The CDR3 coding sequence is TGTGCCAGCAGCTTAGTAGAGGGGGCTGAAGCTTTCTTT.

This clonotype has ten or more counts. The chain uses TRBV12-3 or TRBV12-4 and TRBJ2-1; 7 positions match TRBD2. The trim removed 3 bases at V and 0 bases at J, leaving 2 bases unmatched. The CDR3 has 15 amino acids. The CDR3 sequence is CASSLGDYSYNEQFF. CDR3 in DNA: TGTGCCAGCAGTTTGGGGGACTACTCCTACAATGAGCAGTTCTTC.

This clonotype was counted at least ten times. DNA for the CDR3: TGTGCCTGGAGTCCAGGACAGGCATCAGAAGCTTTCTTT. Amino acid sequence: CAWSPGQASEAFF. This chain uses TRBV30 with TRBJ1-1; the match to TRBD1 covers 7 bases. Germline values: CDR1 GTSNPN, CDR2 SVGIG (reference sequence). This CDR3 has 13 residues. V lost 2 bases and J lost 8; bases outside the gene matches: 8. Full variable domain (remainder filled in from reference TRBV30 and TRBJ1-1): SQTIHQWPATLVQPVGSPLSLECTVEGTSNPNLYWYRQAAGRGLQLLFYSVGIGQISSEVPQNLSASRPQDRQFILSSKKLLLSDSGFYLCAWSPGQASEAFFGQGTRLTVV.

This clonotype showed up many times. The chain uses TRBV7-8 and TRBJ2-7; D is perhaps TRBD1 (6 bases). CDR3 length: 17 residues. The V end was cut by 0 bases, the J end by 2 bases, with 17 bases between. Germline V gives CDR1 SGHVS, CDR2 FQNEAQ. CDR3 region: CASSLATTGKAPYEQYF. CDR3 in DNA: TGTGCCAGCAGCTTAGCAACGACAGGAAAGGCACCCTACGAGCAGTACTTC. Full variable domain (rest looked up from reference TRBV7-8 and TRBJ2-7): GAGVSQSPRYKVAKRGQDVALRCDPISGHVSLFWYQQALGQGPEFLTYFQNEAQLDKSGLPSDRFFAERPEGSVSTLKIQRTQQEDSAVYLCASSLATTGKAPYEQYFGPGTRLTVT.

This rearrangement joins TRBV7-2 to TRBJ2-7; weak D call: TRBD2 (6 bases). CDR3 length: 16 residues. Looked up from germline, CDR1 is SGHTA and CDR2 is FQGNSA. The V end lost 4 bases, the J end lost 1 base, and 17 bases lay between the germline ends. CDR3 DNA: TGTGCCAGCAGCTACAAAGTAGCGGTTCCGTCCTACGAGCAGTACTTC. Protein: CASSYKVAVPSYEQYF.

This clonotype was observed at least ten times. The chain combines TRBV2 with TRBJ2-5; D is ambiguous. The germline V and J ends were trimmed by 6 bases and 4 bases, with 15 bases remaining between them. Germline-derived CDR1 and CDR2 are SNHLY and FYNNEI. The CDR3 sequence is 14 residues long. The CDR3 nucleotides are TGTGCCAGCAGCCTAGGCAGGCAAGGAGAGACCCAGTACTTC. It yields the protein CASSLGRQGETQYF. Complete variable domain (other parts from reference TRBV2 and TRBJ2-5): EPEVTQTPSHQVTQMGQEVILRCVPISNHLYFYWYRQILGQKVEFLVSFYNNEISEKSEIFDDQFSVERPDGSNFTLKIRSTKLEDSAMYFCASSLGRQGETQYFGPGTRLLVL.